The clone carrying this TCR beta chain was found a few times. Its specificity is not known. Looked up from germline, CDR1 is LNHDA and CDR2 is SQIVND (reference sequence). This CDR3 contains 17 residues. After removal of 0 bases from V and 4 bases from J, the junction contained 9 bases not matched to a gene. These data belong to a study of cytomegalovirus exposure and HLA in healthy donors. General study findings and limits: The study recorded 150 to 200 TCR beta chains that were cytomegalovirus-associated. CMV antigen specificity of a few CMV-associated chains was confirmed in vitro. Generally TCR sequences proved uncommon, though certain public TCRs appeared in numerous donors.

Libraries were prepared by immunoSEQ multiplex PCR; TCRdb keeps only in-frame clonotypes and omits some of them. In the table there are some 170,000 clones, 80% to 90% of which are singletons. The source is a woman in her twenties or thirties in good health and CMV-seronegative. The sequenced sample consisted of PBMCs. This chain connects TRBV19 to TRBJ1-5; 7 nucleotides line up with TRBD1. The CDR3 coding sequence is TGTGCCAGTAGTATAGATCGAAGGGGGCTAGGTAATCAGCCCCAGCATTTT. Amino acid sequence: CASSIDRRGLGNQPQHF.